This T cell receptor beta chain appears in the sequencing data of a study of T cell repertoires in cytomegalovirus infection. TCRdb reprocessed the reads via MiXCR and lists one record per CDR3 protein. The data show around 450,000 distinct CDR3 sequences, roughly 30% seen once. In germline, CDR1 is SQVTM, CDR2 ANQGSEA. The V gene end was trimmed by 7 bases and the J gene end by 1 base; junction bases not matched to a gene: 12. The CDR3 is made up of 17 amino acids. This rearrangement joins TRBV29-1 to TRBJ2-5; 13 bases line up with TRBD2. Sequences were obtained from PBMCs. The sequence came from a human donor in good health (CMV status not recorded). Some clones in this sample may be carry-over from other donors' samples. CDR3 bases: TGCAGCGCCAGGGGTCTAAGGACTAGCGGGGGCCAAGAGACCCAGTACTTC. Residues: CSARGLRTSGGQETQYF. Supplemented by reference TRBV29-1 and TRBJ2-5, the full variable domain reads SAVISQKPSRDICQRGTSLTIQCQVDSQVTMMFWYRQQPGQSLTLIATANQGSEATYESGFVIDKFPISRPNLTFSTLTVSNMSPEDSSIYLCSARGLRTSGGQETQYFGPGTRLLVL.